This T cell receptor (beta chain) stems from a study of T cells in Graves' hyperthyroidism and ophthalmopathy. V was pared by 2 bases and J by 4 bases, with 6 bases between. Germline V gene sequence: CDR1 GTSNPN, CDR2 SVGIG (reference sequence). The CDR3 is 11 residues long. The study, taken as a whole, reports: Blood also held most thyroid clonotypes expanded beyond 0.001.

The TCR beta CDR3 regions underwent amplification using RNA transcripts as the source. First-round RT-PCR of the TCR CDR3 relied on the HTBI primer set. One entry per CDR3 protein, called by TCRdb with MiXCR from the multiplex PCR reads. The sample lists about 700,000 distinct CDR3 sequences, 13% to 15% occurring once. Hyperthyroidism was newly diagnosed in patients aged 18 to 65 (duration under 2 months). This clonotype occurred many times. Its cognate antigen is unknown. Sequencing used blood. This chain joins TRBV30 and TRBJ2-7; the D is unclear. This receptor was obtained from a woman aged 18-30 years with Graves' hyperthyroidism. Here the CDR3 reads CAWSSQYEQYF. CDR3 in DNA: TGTGCCTGGAGTTCACAATACGAGCAGTACTTC. The full variable domain, in which reference TRBV30 and TRBJ2-7 provide the parts outside the CDR3, is SQTIHQWPATLVQPVGSPLSLECTVEGTSNPNLYWYRQAAGRGLQLLFYSVGIGQISSEVPQNLSASRPQDRQFILSSKKLLLSDSGFYLCAWSSQYEQYFGPGTRLTVT.